One TCR beta chain is described in this entry. TCRdb used MiXCR to reprocess the RT-PCR reads, holding one entry per CDR3 protein. The data hold around 600,000 distinct CDR3 sequences, with 10% to 12% observed a single time. These data come from a study of response to subunit inactivated influenza vaccine. The same data also went into a second study, on T cells expressing NK-cell markers. That paper notes: A 5'RACE template switching approach incorporating UMIs was used to make TCR beta cDNA. Most of the eight sequenced donors tested HCMV-seropositive; one tested seronegative. NKG2C+ dominant clonotype frequencies in over 5 donors were about 1.0-7.5% of CD8+ T cells.

This TCR was sampled from a man aged 45-65 years who received an inactivated influenza vaccine. The input for sequencing was PBMCs from blood, taken on the day of vaccination.

The CDR3 sequence: CSARIGTDYYEQYF. CDR3 nucleotide sequence: TGCAGTGCAAGAATCGGGACAGACTACTACGAGCAGTACTTC. The chain recombines TRBV20-1 with TRBJ2-7; 7 nucleotides match TRBD1. The junction had 11 bases not matched to a gene; V was cut back by 6 bases and J by 3 bases. Germline lookup yields CDR1 DFQATT and CDR2 SNEGSKA (reference sequence). CDR3 size: 14 residues.